Shown below are 29 T cell receptor beta chains from a single sample sequenced in a study of radiotherapy plus CTLA-4 blockade in lung cancer. Assay: immunoSEQ multiplex PCR; the TCRdb copy retains only in-frame clones and omits some. The sample yields roughly 100,000 clones, more than 70% seen once. This specimen was peripheral blood, taken from a patient treated with radiotherapy plus ipilimumab. The receptors derive from a human donor with non-small cell lung cancer that progressed on radiotherapy plus ipilimumab. Some clones in this sample may be carry-over from other donors' samples.

The chain employs TRBV6-4 and TRBJ1-5; D not certain. V was cut by 3 bases and J by 4 bases, with 7 bases left in between. This CDR3 region has 13 residues. Germline values: CDR1 MRHNA, CDR2 SNTAGT. The CDR3: CASSDTANQPQHF. DNA of the CDR3: TGTGCCAGCAGTGATACAGCAAATCAGCCCCAGCATTTT.

V is TRBV6-5 and J is TRBJ2-1, with D possibly matching TRBD2 (5 bases). This CDR3 is 13 amino acids long. Trimming stripped 8 bases from V and 0 bases from J, with 8 bases between. Germline CDR1 and CDR2: MNHEY and SVGAGI. The CDR3 loop is CASGLVSYNEQFF. The CDR3 DNA is TGTGCCAGCGGACTGGTCTCCTACAATGAGCAGTTCTTC.

The V gene is TRBV15, the J gene TRBJ1-2; 8 nucleotides match TRBD1. V shed 3 bases and J 4 bases; nucleotides not matched to a gene: 1. CDR3 length equals 13 residues. Per the germline V gene, CDR1 is LNHNV and CDR2 is YYDKDF (reference sequence). The CDR3 DNA sequence: TGTGCCACCAGCAGCGGGACAGGCTATGGCTACACCTTC. As protein: CATSSGTGYGYTF.

The chain couples TRBV27 to TRBJ2-6; D call uncertain. Trimming cost V 6 bases and J 2 bases, with 23 bases left between them. Germline CDR1 MNHEY, CDR2 SMNVEV (reference sequence). CDR3 length: 19 residues. The CDR3 sequence: CASSPRQAPTAPGANVLTF. In nucleotides, the CDR3 is TGTGCCAGCAGCCCTCGCCAGGCCCCTACTGCTCCTGGGGCCAACGTCCTGACTTTC.

CDR3 sequence: CASSLGGSSYNEQFF. CDR3 nucleotide sequence: TGCGCCAGCAGCCTGGGGGGGTCGTCCTACAATGAGCAGTTCTTC. The rearrangement uses TRBV4-3 and TRBJ2-1; TRBD2 agrees at 7 bases. Unmatched junction bases numbered 4, after V lost 4 bases and J lost 1 base. The CDR3 has 15 amino acids. Germline V CDR1 and CDR2: LGHNA, YSLEER.

The CDR3 reads CAWSVSGAGELFF. The CDR3 coding sequence is TGTGCCTGGAGTGTTTCAGGGGCCGGGGAGCTGTTTTTT. This chain joins TRBV30 and TRBJ2-2; D perhaps matches TRBD1 (6 bases). Germline CDR1 is GTSNPN and CDR2 is SVGIG (reference sequence). Trimming stripped 0 bases from V and 6 bases from J, with 8 bases between. The CDR3 covers 13 residues.

This clone was counted a few times. The V and J genes are TRBV11-2 and TRBJ1-1; D remains unclear. Germline CDR1 and CDR2: SGHAT and FQNNGV. CDR3 length: 14 residues. Trimming stripped 0 bases from V and 3 bases from J, with 8 bases between. The CDR3 sequence is CASSLEFSYTEAFF. The CDR3 bases are TGTGCCAGCAGCTTAGAGTTCAGTTACACTGAAGCTTTCTTT.

V usage is TRBV5-1 and J usage is TRBJ2-7, with D perhaps being TRBD1 or TRBD2 (5 bases each). Per germline, CDR1 SGHRS and CDR2 YFSETQ. The CDR3 sequence is 15 residues long. V was shortened by 0 bases and J by 0 bases, with 10 bases between the two germline ends. The chain's CDR3 is CASSLVSGSSYEQYF. The CDR3 DNA sequence: TGCGCCAGCAGCTTGGTTTCAGGGAGCTCCTACGAGCAGTACTTC.

The chain has TRBV29-1 and TRBJ1-5; D gene ambiguous. CDR1 and CDR2 (germline): SQVTM, ANQGSEA. The CDR3 has 14 amino acids. Between the trimmed V and J ends, which lost 5 bases and 5 bases, there was a span of 16 bases. The CDR3 nucleotides read TGCAGCGTTAGGGTTTCGGGGTTCGATCAGCCCCAGCATTTT. It yields the protein CSVRVSGFDQPQHF.

The chain combines TRBV27 with TRBJ1-4; D is undetermined. CDR1 and CDR2 (germline): MNHEY, SMNVEV (reference sequence). This CDR3 spans 15 amino acids. Trimming pared 3 bases from V and 4 bases from J, leaving 12 bases between. CDR3 bases: TGTGCCAGCAGTTTGTACCCCCGGGGTAATGAAAAACTGTTTTTT. Its protein is CASSLYPRGNEKLFF.

V gene TRBV6-1 combines with J gene TRBJ2-5, with a weak D call TRBD2 (5 bases). The V end lost 2 bases, the J end lost 3 bases, and 16 bases lay between the germline ends. CDR1 and CDR2 (germline): MNHNS, SASEGT. This CDR3 region has 16 residues. The CDR3 is CASSELRVSSEETQYF. CDR3 coding DNA: TGTGCCAGCAGTGAATTAAGGGTTAGTAGCGAAGAGACCCAGTACTTC.

This CDR3 reads CASSLSGYEQYF. The CDR3 DNA reads TGTGCCAGCAGCTTATCGGGCTACGAGCAGTACTTC. The chain has TRBV7-6 and TRBJ2-7; D uncertain. The CDR3 spans 12 residues. The germline gives CDR1 SGHVS, CDR2 FNYEAQ. V gave up 2 bases and J gave up 3 bases, with 5 bases separating them.

V is TRBV28 and J is TRBJ1-3; unclear D gene. V was trimmed by 6 bases and J by 7 bases, leaving 22 bases between them. Germline V gene data show CDR1 as MDHEN and CDR2 as SYDVKM. This CDR3 has 16 residues. This chain's CDR3 is CASSPPQVITGNTIYF. CDR3 DNA sequence: TGTGCCAGCAGCCCCCCCCAGGTCATTACGGGGAACACCATATATTTT.

The rearrangement uses TRBV6-1 and TRBJ2-2; D is perhaps TRBD1 (6 bases). The germline V gene encodes CDR1 MNHNS and CDR2 SASEGT. Trimming left V 1 base short and J 5 bases short, with 8 bases between. This CDR3 has 14 amino acids. The CDR3 reads CASSEGGQTGELFF. The DNA of the CDR3 is TGTGCCAGCAGTGAAGGGGGACAAACCGGGGAGCTGTTTTTT.

This sequence joins TRBV10-3 and TRBJ2-7, with a weak D call TRBD1 (6 bases). V was shortened by 5 bases and J by 6 bases, with 11 bases between the two germline ends. This CDR3 is built from 12 residues. CDR1 and CDR2 (germline): ENHRY, SYGVKD. CDR3 loop: CAISSGVGEQYF. The CDR3, as DNA: TGTGCCATCAGTTCAGGGGTTGGCGAGCAGTACTTC.

The chain joins TRBV29-1 to TRBJ1-1; perhaps TRBD1 as D (5 bases). This CDR3 is 13 amino acids long. V shed 4 bases and J shed 0 bases, with 9 bases lying between them. CDR1 is SQVTM and CDR2 is ANQGSEA in the germline V gene. As DNA, the CDR3 is TGCAGCGTTGTAGTACAGGTGAACACTGAAGCTTTCTTT. It codes for CSVVVQVNTEAFF.

A single count supports this clone. J is TRBJ1-1 and V is TRBV29-1; a weak D match, TRBD1 (6 bases). The CDR3 consists of 14 residues. The V end lost 0 bases, the J end lost 5 bases, and 13 bases lay between the germline ends. The germline CDR1 and CDR2 sequences are SQVTM and ANQGSEA. CDR3 protein: CSVEDRQGRTEAFF. The CDR3 region has the DNA TGCAGCGTTGAAGATCGCCAGGGGAGGACTGAAGCTTTCTTT.

The gene calls are TRBV19 and TRBJ1-5; 9 bases fit TRBD1. The CDR3 loop spans 14 amino acids. V shed 1 base and J 7 bases; nucleotides not matched to a gene: 2. Germline lookup yields CDR1 LNHDA and CDR2 SQIVND (reference sequence). CDR3 sequence: CASSIVTGGQPQHF. In DNA, the CDR3 is TGTGCCAGTAGTATAGTAACAGGGGGCCAGCCCCAGCATTTT.

The genes are TRBV5-1 and TRBJ1-1; 9 positions agree with TRBD1. CDR3 length: 14 amino acids. Trimming at V came to 3 bases and at J to 6 bases, leaving 6 bases not matched to a gene. Per the germline V gene, CDR1 is SGHRS and CDR2 is YFSETQ. CDR3 bases: TGCGCCAGCAGCTGGGGACAGGGTGAGGCTGAAGCTTTCTTT. It encodes CASSWGQGEAEAFF.

CDR3: CASSISGGPYTQYF. CDR3 DNA: TGTGCCAGTAGTATTAGCGGGGGGCCGTATACGCAGTATTTT. The chain is built from TRBV19 and TRBJ2-3; 10 nucleotides agree with TRBD2. The length of the CDR3 is 14 residues. Per germline, CDR1 LNHDA and CDR2 SQIVND (reference sequence). J lost 7 bases, V lost 3 bases, and 4 bases had no gene match.

The J gene is TRBJ2-7, the V gene TRBV14, with a weak D call TRBD1 (6 bases). Germline CDR1 is SGHDN and CDR2 is FVKESK. V lost 4 bases and J 6 bases, leaving 13 bases between the germline ends. The CDR3 has 13 amino acids. CDR3 in amino acids: CASSRDTHAEQYF. For the CDR3, the DNA is TGTGCCAGCAGCCGGGACACCCACGCCGAGCAGTACTTC.

The V call is TRBV2, the J call TRBJ2-2, with D tentatively TRBD2 (7 bases). This CDR3 is built from 13 residues. Germline CDR1 and CDR2: SNHLY and FYNNEI. V shed 7 bases and J shed 6 bases, with 12 bases lying between them. The CDR3 region is CASMGGAPGELFF. The CDR3 DNA reads as TGTGCCAGCATGGGGGGGGCGCCCGGGGAGCTGTTTTTT.

The chain joins TRBV7-9 to TRBJ2-1; either TRBD1 or TRBD2 may fit D (5 bases each). This CDR3 spans 15 amino acids. V was pared by 4 bases and J by 4 bases, with 14 bases between. CDR1 and CDR2 (germline): SEHNR, FQNEAQ (reference sequence). Here the CDR3 DNA reads TGTGCCAGCAGCTCTACGGGACCGGGATACAATGAGCAGTTCTTC. Amino acid sequence: CASSSTGPGYNEQFF. The entire variable domain, with the rest obtained from reference TRBV7-9 and TRBJ2-1, is as follows: DTGVSQNPRHKITKRGQNVTFRCDPISEHNRLYWYRQTLGQGPEFLTYFQNEAQLEKSRLLSDRFSAERPKGSFSTLEIQRTEQGDSAMYLCASSSTGPGYNEQFFGPGTRLTVL.

The chain links TRBV29-1 to TRBJ1-2; 7 bases map to TRBD1. The CDR3 sequence is 15 residues long. From germline, CDR1 is SQVTM and CDR2 ANQGSEA. The V gene end was trimmed by 7 bases and the J gene end by 2 bases; junction bases not matched to a gene: 13. The CDR3 nucleotides read TGCAGCGGAATTGAAGGGGTGACAGGGAACTATGGCTACACCTTC. Translation: CSGIEGVTGNYGYTF.

The chain has TRBV2 and TRBJ1-1; 7 bases are a match to TRBD1. This CDR3 contains 15 residues. V dropped 6 bases and J dropped 5; count of bases not matched to a gene: 12. CDR1 is SNHLY and CDR2 is FYNNEI in the germline V gene. Here the CDR3 DNA reads TGTGCCAGCAGGAGTGAGGGGGCCGTGGGGACTGAAGCTTTCTTT. Its protein product is CASRSEGAVGTEAFF.

The table lists this clone with a few counts. The genes are TRBV27 and TRBJ2-7; 15 bases map to TRBD2. The CDR3 is made up of 19 amino acids. The junction had 12 bases not matched to a gene; V was cut back by 5 bases and J by 1 base. The germline V gene encodes CDR1 MNHEY and CDR2 SMNVEV (reference sequence). DNA of the CDR3: TGTGCCAGCAGTAGCCACCAGTGGACTAGCGGGAGGGTATCCTACGAGCAGTACTTC. This encodes CASSSHQWTSGRVSYEQYF.

The chain couples TRBV4-2 to TRBJ2-2, with a tentative D call TRBD2 (5 bases). The CDR3 consists of 18 residues. With 0 bases removed from V and 7 bases from J, the gap between germline ends came to 21 bases. CDR1 is LGHNA and CDR2 is YNFKEQ in the germline V gene. Here the CDR3 reads CASSQDPMTLPSFGELFF. The CDR3 DNA sequence: TGTGCCAGCAGCCAAGATCCTATGACTCTGCCTAGCTTCGGGGAGCTGTTTTTT.

The CDR3 loop reads CASSLGSDTTEAFF. The CDR3, as DNA: TGTGCCAGCAGCTTAGGGTCCGACACTACTGAAGCTTTCTTT. V gene TRBV7-2 combines with J gene TRBJ1-1; no reliable D call. The CDR3 loop spans 14 amino acids. Germline V gene lookup returns CDR1 SGHTA and CDR2 FQGNSA. Trimming cost V 1 base and J 5 bases, with 11 bases left between them.

In this sample, this clone turned up a few times. This chain links TRBV4-2 with TRBJ2-1; D uncertain. Trimming took off 1 base at V and 4 bases at J, with 11 bases between the two ends. CDR3 length equals 15 residues. CDR1 and CDR2 from the germline V gene are LGHNA and YNFKEQ. CDR3 sequence reads: CASSQGSPDYNEQFF. The DNA for the CDR3 is TGTGCCAGCAGCCAAGGCAGCCCGGATTACAATGAGCAGTTCTTC.